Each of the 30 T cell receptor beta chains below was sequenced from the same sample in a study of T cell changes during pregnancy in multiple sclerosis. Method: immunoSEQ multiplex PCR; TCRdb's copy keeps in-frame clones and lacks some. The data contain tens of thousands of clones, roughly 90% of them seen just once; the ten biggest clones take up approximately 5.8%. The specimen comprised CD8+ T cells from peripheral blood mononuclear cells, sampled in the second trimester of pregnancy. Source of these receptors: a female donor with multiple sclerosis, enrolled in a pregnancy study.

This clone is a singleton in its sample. The CDR3 reads CASSQSVAGDWEQFF. The CDR3 DNA follows: TGCGCCAGCAGCCAGTCGGTAGCGGGAGATTGGGAGCAGTTCTTC. V gene TRBV4-1 combines with J gene TRBJ2-1; 9 nucleotides agree with TRBD2. This CDR3 contains 15 residues. Germline CDR1 MGHRA, CDR2 YSYEKL. V trimming: 3 bases; J trimming: 10 bases; junction bases outside the gene matches: 10.

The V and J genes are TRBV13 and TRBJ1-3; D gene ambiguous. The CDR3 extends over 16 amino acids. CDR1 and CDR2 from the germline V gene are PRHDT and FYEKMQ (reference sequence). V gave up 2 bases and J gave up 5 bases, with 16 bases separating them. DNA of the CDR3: TGTGCCAGCAGCTTATCCCCTCGGGTCAGTAGAAACACCATATATTTT. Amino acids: CASSLSPRVSRNTIYF. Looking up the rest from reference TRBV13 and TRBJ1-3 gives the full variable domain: AAGVIQSPRHLIKEKRETATLKCYPIPRHDTVYWYQQGPGQDPQFLISFYEKMQSDKGSIPDRFSAQQFSDYHSELNMSSLELGDSALYFCASSLSPRVSRNTIYFGEGSWLTVV.

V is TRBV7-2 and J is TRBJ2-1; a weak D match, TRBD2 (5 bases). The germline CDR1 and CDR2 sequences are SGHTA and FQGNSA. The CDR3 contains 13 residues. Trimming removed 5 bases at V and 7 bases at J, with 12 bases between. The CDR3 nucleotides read TGTGCCAGCAGCACCCGGACTGGAAATGAGCAGTTCTTC. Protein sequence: CASSTRTGNEQFF.

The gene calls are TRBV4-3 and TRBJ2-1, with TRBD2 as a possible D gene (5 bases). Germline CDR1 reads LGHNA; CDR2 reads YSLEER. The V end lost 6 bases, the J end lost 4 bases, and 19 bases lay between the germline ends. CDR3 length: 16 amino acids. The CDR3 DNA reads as TGCGCCAGCAGTTCCAACGTGATCGGAGGATACAATGAGCAGTTCTTC. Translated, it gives CASSSNVIGGYNEQFF.

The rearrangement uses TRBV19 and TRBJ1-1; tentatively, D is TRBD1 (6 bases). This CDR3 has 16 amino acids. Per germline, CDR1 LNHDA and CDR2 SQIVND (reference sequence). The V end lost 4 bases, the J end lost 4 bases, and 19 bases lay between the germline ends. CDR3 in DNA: TGTGCCAGTAGTAAGACAGGAGAAGAGGTCCGCACTGAAGCTTTCTTT. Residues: CASSKTGEEVRTEAFF.

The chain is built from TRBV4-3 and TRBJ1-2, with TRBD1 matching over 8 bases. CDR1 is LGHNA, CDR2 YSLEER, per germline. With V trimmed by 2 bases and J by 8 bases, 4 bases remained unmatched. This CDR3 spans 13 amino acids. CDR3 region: CASSQSTGDGYTF. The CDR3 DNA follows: TGCGCCAGCAGCCAATCGACAGGGGACGGCTACACCTTC.

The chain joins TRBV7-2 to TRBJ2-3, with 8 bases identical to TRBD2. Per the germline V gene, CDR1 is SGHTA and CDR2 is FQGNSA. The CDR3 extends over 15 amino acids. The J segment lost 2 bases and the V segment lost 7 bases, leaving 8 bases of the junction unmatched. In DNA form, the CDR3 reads TGTGCCAGCACAGAGCGGGAGAGCCTCACAGATACGCAGTATTTT. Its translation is CASTERESLTDTQYF.

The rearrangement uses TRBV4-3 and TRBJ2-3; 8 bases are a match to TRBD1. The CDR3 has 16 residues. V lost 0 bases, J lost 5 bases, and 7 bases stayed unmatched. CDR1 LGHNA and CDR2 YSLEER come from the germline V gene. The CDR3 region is CASSQDRGQALDTQYF. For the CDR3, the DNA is TGCGCCAGCAGCCAAGATCGGGGACAGGCCTTAGATACGCAGTATTTT.

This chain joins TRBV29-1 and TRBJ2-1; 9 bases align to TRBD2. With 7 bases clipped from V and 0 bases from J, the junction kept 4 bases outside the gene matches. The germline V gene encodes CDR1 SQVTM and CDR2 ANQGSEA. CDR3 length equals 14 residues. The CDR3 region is CSDLSGSSYNEQFF. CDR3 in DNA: TGCAGCGATCTTAGCGGGAGCTCCTACAATGAGCAGTTCTTC.

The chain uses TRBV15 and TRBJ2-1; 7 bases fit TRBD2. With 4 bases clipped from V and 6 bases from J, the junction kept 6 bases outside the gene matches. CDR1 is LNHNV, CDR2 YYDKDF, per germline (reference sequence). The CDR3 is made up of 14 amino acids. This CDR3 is CATSTGREPNEQFF. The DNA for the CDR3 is TGTGCCACCAGCACCGGGCGGGAGCCCAATGAGCAGTTCTTC.

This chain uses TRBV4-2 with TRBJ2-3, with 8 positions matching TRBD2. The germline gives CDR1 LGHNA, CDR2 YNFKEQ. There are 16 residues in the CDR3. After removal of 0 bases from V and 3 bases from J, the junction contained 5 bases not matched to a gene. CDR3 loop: CASSQEIQRETDTQYF. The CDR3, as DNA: TGTGCCAGCAGCCAAGAGATCCAGCGGGAGACAGATACGCAGTATTTT.

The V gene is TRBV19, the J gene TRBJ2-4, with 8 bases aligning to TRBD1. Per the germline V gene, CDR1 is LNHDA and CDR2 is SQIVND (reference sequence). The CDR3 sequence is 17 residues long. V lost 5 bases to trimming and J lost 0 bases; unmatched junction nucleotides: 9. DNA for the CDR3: TGTGCCAGTAGTCCCAGGGGGCAGGGGATAGCCAAAAACATTCAGTACTTC. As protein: CASSPRGQGIAKNIQYF.

The CDR3 is CASSLVGGAGGISYEQYF. The CDR3, as DNA: TGCGCCAGCAGCTTGGTAGGCGGAGCGGGAGGGATATCCTACGAGCAGTACTTC. The J gene is TRBJ2-7, the V gene TRBV5-1; 10 bases fit TRBD2. CDR1 SGHRS and CDR2 YFSETQ come from the germline V gene. V gave up 0 bases and J gave up 1 base; unmatched junction bases: 10. The CDR3 is made up of 18 amino acids.

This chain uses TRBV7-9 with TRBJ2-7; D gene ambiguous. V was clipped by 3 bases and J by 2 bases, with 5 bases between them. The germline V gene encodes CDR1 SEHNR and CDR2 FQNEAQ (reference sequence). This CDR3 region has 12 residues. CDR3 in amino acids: CASSLPTYEQYF. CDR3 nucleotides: TGTGCCAGCAGCTTGCCTACCTACGAGCAGTACTTC.

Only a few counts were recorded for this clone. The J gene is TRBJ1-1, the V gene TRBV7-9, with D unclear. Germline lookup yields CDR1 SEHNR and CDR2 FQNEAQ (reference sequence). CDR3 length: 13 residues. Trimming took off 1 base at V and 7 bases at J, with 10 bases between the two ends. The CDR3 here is CASSLGRTGEAFF. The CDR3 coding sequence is TGTGCCAGCAGCTTAGGGAGGACTGGTGAAGCTTTCTTT.

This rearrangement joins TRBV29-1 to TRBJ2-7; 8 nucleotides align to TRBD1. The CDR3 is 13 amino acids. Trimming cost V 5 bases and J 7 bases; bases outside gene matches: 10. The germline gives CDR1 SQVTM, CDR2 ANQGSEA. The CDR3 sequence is CSVLGQGRMEQYF. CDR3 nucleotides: TGCAGCGTTCTTGGACAGGGCCGGATGGAGCAGTACTTC.

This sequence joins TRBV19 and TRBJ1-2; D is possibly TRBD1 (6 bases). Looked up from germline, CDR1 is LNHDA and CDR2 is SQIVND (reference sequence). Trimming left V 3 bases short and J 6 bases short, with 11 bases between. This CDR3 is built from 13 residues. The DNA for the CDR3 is TGTGCCAGTAGTATGCAGGGGCGTAATGGCTACACCTTC. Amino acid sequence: CASSMQGRNGYTF.

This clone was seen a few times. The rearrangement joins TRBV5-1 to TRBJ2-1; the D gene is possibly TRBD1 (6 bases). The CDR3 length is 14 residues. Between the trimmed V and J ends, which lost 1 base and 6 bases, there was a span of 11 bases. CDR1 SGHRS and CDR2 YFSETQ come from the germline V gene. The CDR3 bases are TGCGCCAGCAGCTTGTTGACAGGATCCAATGAGCAGTTCTTC. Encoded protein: CASSLLTGSNEQFF.

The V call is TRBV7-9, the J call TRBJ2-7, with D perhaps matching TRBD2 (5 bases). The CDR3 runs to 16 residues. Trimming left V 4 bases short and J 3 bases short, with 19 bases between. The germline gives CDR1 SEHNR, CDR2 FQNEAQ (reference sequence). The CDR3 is CASSSVGSEGLYEQYF. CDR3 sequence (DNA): TGTGCCAGCAGCTCAGTAGGTAGCGAGGGCCTCTACGAGCAGTACTTC.

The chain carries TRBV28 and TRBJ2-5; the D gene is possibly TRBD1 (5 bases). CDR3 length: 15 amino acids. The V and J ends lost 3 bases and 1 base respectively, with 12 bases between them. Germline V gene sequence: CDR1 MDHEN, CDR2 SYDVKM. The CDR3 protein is CASSLIARGQETQYF. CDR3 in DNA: TGTGCCAGCAGTTTGATAGCAAGGGGCCAAGAGACCCAGTACTTC.

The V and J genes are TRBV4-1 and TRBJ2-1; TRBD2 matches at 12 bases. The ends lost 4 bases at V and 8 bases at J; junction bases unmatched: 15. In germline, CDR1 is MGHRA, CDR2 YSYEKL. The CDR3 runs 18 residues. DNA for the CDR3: TGCGCCAGCAGCCCAACTCCTCTAGCGGGAGGGCCCTCGGATGAGCAGTTCTTC. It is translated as CASSPTPLAGGPSDEQFF.

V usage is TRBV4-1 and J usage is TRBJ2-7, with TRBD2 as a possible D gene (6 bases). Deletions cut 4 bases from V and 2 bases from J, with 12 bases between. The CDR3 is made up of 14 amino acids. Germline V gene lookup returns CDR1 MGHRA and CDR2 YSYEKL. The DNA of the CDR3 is TGCGCCAGCAGCCCGTTTAGCGGCCCCTACGAGCAGTACTTC. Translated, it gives CASSPFSGPYEQYF.

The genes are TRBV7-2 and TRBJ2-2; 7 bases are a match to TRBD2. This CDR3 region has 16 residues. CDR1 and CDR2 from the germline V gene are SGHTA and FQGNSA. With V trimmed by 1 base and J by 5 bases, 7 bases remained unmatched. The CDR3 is CASSLGPRERTGELFF. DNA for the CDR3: TGTGCCAGCAGCTTAGGGCCGCGGGAGAGGACCGGGGAGCTGTTTTTT.

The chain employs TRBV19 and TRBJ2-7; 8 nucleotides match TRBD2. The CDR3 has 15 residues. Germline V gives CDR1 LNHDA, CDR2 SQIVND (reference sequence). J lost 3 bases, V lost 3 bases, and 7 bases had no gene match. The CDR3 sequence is CASSILASGLYEQYF. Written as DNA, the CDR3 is TGTGCCAGTAGTATTCTGGCTAGCGGGCTCTACGAGCAGTACTTC. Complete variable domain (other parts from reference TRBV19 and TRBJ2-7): DGGITQSPKYLFRKEGQNVTLSCEQNLNHDAMYWYRQDPGQGLRLIYYSQIVNDFQKGDIAEGYSVSREKKESFPLTVTSAQKNPTAFYLCASSILASGLYEQYFGPGTRLTVT.

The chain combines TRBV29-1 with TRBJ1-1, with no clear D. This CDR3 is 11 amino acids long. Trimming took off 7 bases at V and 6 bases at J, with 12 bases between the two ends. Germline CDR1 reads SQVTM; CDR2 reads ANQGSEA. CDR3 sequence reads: CSGWFGAEAFF. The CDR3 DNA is TGCAGCGGCTGGTTCGGGGCTGAAGCTTTCTTT.

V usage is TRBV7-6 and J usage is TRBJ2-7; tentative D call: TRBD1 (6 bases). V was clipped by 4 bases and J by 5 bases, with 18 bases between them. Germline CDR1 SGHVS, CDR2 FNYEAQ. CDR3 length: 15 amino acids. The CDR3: CASSSPPDRMNEQYF. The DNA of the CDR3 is TGTGCCAGCAGCTCCCCGCCGGACAGAATGAACGAGCAGTACTTC.

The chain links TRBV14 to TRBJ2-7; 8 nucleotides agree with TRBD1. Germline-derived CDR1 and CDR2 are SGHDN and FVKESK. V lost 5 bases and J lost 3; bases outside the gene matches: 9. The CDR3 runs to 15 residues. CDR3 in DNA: TGTGCCAGCAGCTCCTCGGACAGGGAGTACTACGAGCAGTACTTC. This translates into CASSSSDREYYEQYF.

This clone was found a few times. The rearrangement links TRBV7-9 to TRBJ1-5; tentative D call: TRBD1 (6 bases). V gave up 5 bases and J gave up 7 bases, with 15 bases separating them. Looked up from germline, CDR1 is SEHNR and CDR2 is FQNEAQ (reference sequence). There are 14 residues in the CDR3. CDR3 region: CASSNRETGQPQHF. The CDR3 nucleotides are TGTGCCAGCAGCAACAGGGAGACGGGACAGCCCCAGCATTTT.

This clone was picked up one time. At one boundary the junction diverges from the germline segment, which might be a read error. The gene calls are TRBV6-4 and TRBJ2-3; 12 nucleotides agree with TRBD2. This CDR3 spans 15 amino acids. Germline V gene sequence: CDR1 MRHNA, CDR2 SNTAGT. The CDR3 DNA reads TGTGCCAGCGGTGAGACTAGCGGGGGAACAGATACGCAGTATTTT. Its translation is CASGETSGGTDTQYF.

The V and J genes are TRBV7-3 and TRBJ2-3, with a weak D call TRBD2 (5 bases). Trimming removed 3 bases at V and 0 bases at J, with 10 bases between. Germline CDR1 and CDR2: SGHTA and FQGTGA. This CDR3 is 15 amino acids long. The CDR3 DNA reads TGTGCCAGCAGCTTCGGTCTAGCTAGCACAGATACGCAGTATTTT. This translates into CASSFGLASTDTQYF. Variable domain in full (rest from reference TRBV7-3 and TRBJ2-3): GAGVSQTPSNKVTEKGKYVELRCDPISGHTALYWYRQSLGQGPEFLIYFQGTGAADDSGLPNDRFFAVRPEGSVSTLKIQRTERGDSAVYLCASSFGLASTDTQYFGPGTRLTVL.